Each of the 10 T cell receptor beta chains below was sequenced from the same sample in a study of T-cell reconstitution after alpha-beta-depleted transplantation in children. Unique molecular identifiers featured in how the TCRbeta library was prepared. In TCRdb, the PCR reads were re-called with MiXCR into one record per CDR3 protein. The table records roughly 610,000 distinct CDR3 sequences, about 10% of them present only once. This specimen was PBMCs from the stem cell graft donor, taken from the stem cell graft. These receptors were obtained from a human donor who donated a stem cell graft to a child with acute myeloid leukemia.

CDR3 in amino acids: CSARDYGTPIVVQFF. Here the CDR3 DNA reads TGCAGTGCTAGAGATTATGGGACCCCCATTGTCGTGCAGTTCTTC. V is TRBV20-1 and J is TRBJ2-1; D possibly uses TRBD1 or TRBD2 (5 bases each). Germline CDR1 and CDR2: DFQATT and SNEGSKA (reference sequence). The CDR3 covers 15 residues. V lost 0 bases to trimming and J lost 12 bases, with 21 bases between them.

This clonotype showed up just a few times. The chain employs TRBV6-5 and TRBJ1-5; the D gene is possibly TRBD1 (5 bases). Looked up from germline, CDR1 is MNHEY and CDR2 is SVGAGI. V shed 2 bases and J shed 3 bases, with 17 bases lying between them. The CDR3 contains 17 residues. DNA of the CDR3: TGTGCCAGCAGTTACGCGGGGCCAGGGTGTCTCAATCAGCCCCAGCATTTT. Translating gives CASSYAGPGCLNQPQHF.

The chain recombines TRBV7-2 with TRBJ2-1, with D perhaps being TRBD1 or TRBD2 (6 bases each). Germline-derived CDR1 and CDR2 are SGHTA and FQGNSA. The CDR3 is 17 residues long. V was trimmed by 5 bases and J by 3 bases, leaving 20 bases between them. CDR3 loop: CASSPRGGRDIYNEQFF. CDR3 DNA: TGTGCCAGCAGCCCCAGGGGTGGGCGGGATATCTACAATGAGCAGTTCTTC.

About this clonotype: Given the absence of the conserved phenylalanine or tryptophan at the CDR3 end, a read error is likely. The rearrangement uses TRBV18 and TRBJ2-5; no clear D gene. This CDR3 has 14 amino acids. CDR1 and CDR2 from the germline V gene are KGHSH and LQKENI. Trimming pared 6 bases from V and 0 bases from J, leaving 11 bases between. CDR3 region: CASSTRTDQETQYS. The CDR3 DNA reads TGTGCCAGCTCCACCCGAACAGACCAAGAGACCCAGTACTCC.

The chain uses TRBV7-9 and TRBJ2-5; D ambiguous. The CDR3 loop spans 15 amino acids. V shed 4 bases and J shed 2 bases, with 14 bases lying between them. Germline lookup yields CDR1 SEHNR and CDR2 FQNEAQ (reference sequence). The CDR3 region has the DNA TGTGCCAGCAGCTCCCCTCCGGGTCAACAAGAGACCCAGTACTTC. Amino acids: CASSSPPGQQETQYF.

This clonotype was seen repeatedly, ten times or more. The rearrangement joins TRBV7-2 to TRBJ1-4; D gene uncertain. The CDR3 runs 13 residues. With 1 base removed from V and 8 bases from J, the gap between germline ends came to 8 bases. Germline lookup yields CDR1 SGHTA and CDR2 FQGNSA. The CDR3 reads CASSLVGKEKLFF. CDR3 DNA sequence: TGTGCCAGCAGCTTAGTTGGGAAAGAAAAACTGTTTTTT. The full variable domain, in which reference TRBV7-2 and TRBJ1-4 provide the parts outside the CDR3, is GAGVSQSPSNKVTEKGKDVELRCDPISGHTALYWYRQSLGQGLEFLIYFQGNSAPDKSGLPSDRFSAERTGGSVSTLTIQRTQQEDSAVYLCASSLVGKEKLFFGSGTQLSVL.

The chain links TRBV29-1 to TRBJ2-1, with D perhaps matching TRBD1 (5 bases). The CDR3 spans 15 residues. Germline V CDR1 and CDR2: SQVTM, ANQGSEA. V dropped 1 base and J dropped 0 bases, with 10 bases sitting between them. As DNA, the CDR3 is TGCAGCGTTGAAGGGGGCGTGAGCTCCTACAATGAGCAGTTCTTC. It is translated as CSVEGGVSSYNEQFF.

This clonotype was found a few times. J is TRBJ2-1 and V is TRBV12-3 or TRBV12-4, with 7 bases that match TRBD2. CDR3 length equals 16 residues. V was clipped by 2 bases and J by 4 bases; unmatched bases: 8. The CDR3 loop reads CASSLTSGIGYNEQFF. CDR3 sequence (DNA): TGTGCCAGCAGTTTAACAAGCGGGATAGGATACAATGAGCAGTTCTTC.

In its sample, this clonotype was seen many times. The chain couples TRBV6-5 to TRBJ2-7; 13 positions match TRBD2. This CDR3 region has 16 residues. The ends lost 6 bases at V and 3 bases at J; junction bases unmatched: 8. Germline V lookup: CDR1 MNHEY, CDR2 SVGAGI. In DNA, the CDR3 is TGTGCCAGCAGAACCCTTGGACTAGCGGGGGACTACGAGCAGTACTTC. It codes for CASRTLGLAGDYEQYF.

This clonotype was recorded at least ten times. The chain joins TRBV20-1 to TRBJ1-5; D possibly corresponds to TRBD1 (5 bases). This CDR3 comprises 12 residues. The germline V and J ends were trimmed by 3 bases and 4 bases, with 7 bases remaining between them. Germline V gene data show CDR1 as DFQATT and CDR2 as SNEGSKA (reference sequence). DNA for the CDR3: TGCAGTGCTAGTCAGGGAAATCAGCCCCAGCATTTT. Amino acid sequence: CSASQGNQPQHF.